This TCR beta chain stems from a study of T cells in Graves' hyperthyroidism and ophthalmopathy. General observations from the study: Most clonotypes that expanded in the thyroid above 0.001 also showed up in blood.

The investigators amplified TCR beta CDR3 regions from RNA transcripts. The HTBI primer set drove a first-round RT-PCR of the TCR CDR3. Each CDR3 protein gets one entry after TCRdb re-called the multiplex PCR reads with MiXCR. The profile covers around 350,000 distinct CDR3 sequences, with about 18% appearing a single time and about 3.7% taken by the ten largest. The germline gives CDR1 LGHDT, CDR2 YNNKEL (reference sequence). This CDR3 region has 15 residues. Trimming removed 4 bases at V and 4 bases at J, with 14 bases between. Researchers defined stable Graves' hyperthyroidism as no ophthalmopathy progression within 18 months. Around 9.9 ml of fresh peripheral blood supplied the PBMCs. Turning to this clonotype: Its antigen is not identified.

This TCR was recovered from a woman aged 18-29 years with Graves' hyperthyroidism. J is TRBJ1-3 and V is TRBV3-1; D might be TRBD1 (5 bases). Sequencing was performed on blood. The CDR3 loop reads CASSPEPAGGNTIYF. CDR3 nucleotide sequence: TGTGCCAGCAGCCCCGAACCGGCAGGGGGAAACACCATATATTTT.